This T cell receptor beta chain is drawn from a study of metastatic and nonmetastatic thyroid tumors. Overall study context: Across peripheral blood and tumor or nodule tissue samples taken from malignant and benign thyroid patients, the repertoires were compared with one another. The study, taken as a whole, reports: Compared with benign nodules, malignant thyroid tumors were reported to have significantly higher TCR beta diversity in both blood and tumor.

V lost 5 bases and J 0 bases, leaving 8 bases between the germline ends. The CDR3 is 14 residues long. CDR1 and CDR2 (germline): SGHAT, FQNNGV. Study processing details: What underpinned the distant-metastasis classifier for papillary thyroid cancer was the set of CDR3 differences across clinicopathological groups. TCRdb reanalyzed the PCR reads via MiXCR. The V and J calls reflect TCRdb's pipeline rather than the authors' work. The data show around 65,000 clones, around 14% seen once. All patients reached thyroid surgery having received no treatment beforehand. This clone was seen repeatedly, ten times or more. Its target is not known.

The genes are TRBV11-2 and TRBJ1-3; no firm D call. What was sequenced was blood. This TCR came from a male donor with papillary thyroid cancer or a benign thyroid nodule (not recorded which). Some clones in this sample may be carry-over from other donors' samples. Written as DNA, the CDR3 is TGTGCCAGCAGCCGGAACCCCTCTGGAAACACCATATATTTT. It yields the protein CASSRNPSGNTIYF.